The TCR beta chain described here comes from a study of T cells after yellow fever vaccination. Whole-study results and caveats: CD4 and CD8 compartments shared a small share of clonotypes.

In the case of this clonotype: Its antigen is not known.

TCRdb reanalysed the 5' RACE reads using MiXCR and keeps one entry per CDR3 protein. The sample records a few hundred thousand distinct CDR3 sequences, 6.9% being singletons. The sequences come from CD4+ T cells sorted from PBMCs, collected 15 days after the yellow fever booster vaccination. The origin of this receptor is a man younger than 45 who received the YFV17D yellow fever vaccine.

The CDR3 coding sequence is TGTGCCAGCAGCCACAATAGTGGGGTGGTGCGAGAGACCCAGTACTTC. It encodes CASSHNSGVVRETQYF. The rearrangement uses TRBV3-1 and TRBJ2-5; unclear D gene. Germline V gene data show CDR1 as LGHDT and CDR2 as YNNKEL (reference sequence). This CDR3 is built from 16 residues. The V end lost 3 bases, the J end lost 4 bases, and 18 bases lay between the germline ends.